Each of the 6 T cell receptor beta chains below was sequenced from the same sample in a study of graft-versus-host responses after intestinal transplantation. No cognate antigen is known for these TCRs. Libraries were prepared by immunoSEQ multiplex PCR; TCRdb keeps only in-frame clonotypes and omits some of them. The sample has about 38,000 clones, 94% seen once; the top ten hold about 0.23%. Sequencing used unstimulated CD4+ T cells sorted from spleen or lymph node cells, obtained before transplant. The origin of the receptors is a human donor who was the organ donor for an intestinal transplant.

The chain links TRBV28 to TRBJ2-3, with D tentatively TRBD1 (5 bases). V was clipped by 3 bases and J by 3 bases, with 7 bases between them. CDR1 and CDR2 (germline): MDHEN, SYDVKM. This CDR3 region has 13 residues. The CDR3 DNA is TGTGCCAGCAGTTTGGGGCTTACAGATACGCAGTATTTT. The encoded protein is CASSLGLTDTQYF.

As for this clone: An end of the junction does not agree with germline; a read error may underlie this. The chain uses TRBV14 and TRBJ1-1; TRBD1 matches at 7 bases. This CDR3 spans 14 amino acids. Germline CDR1 SGHDN, CDR2 FVKESK. CDR3 DNA sequence: TGTGCCAGCAGTCCGACCAGGGGGGGGACTGAAACTTTCTTT. This encodes CASSPTRGGTETFF.

Turning to this clone: At the DNA level, this CDR3 is encoded by other sequences in the same sample as well. The chain uses TRBV6-1 and TRBJ1-6; D might be TRBD1 (5 bases). The V and J ends lost 3 bases and 9 bases respectively, with 21 bases between them. Germline lookup yields CDR1 MNHNS and CDR2 SASEGT. The CDR3 length is 17 residues. DNA for the CDR3: TGTGCCAGCAGTGAGATACACGGACAAGGGGCGATTTCACCCCTCCACTTT. Translating gives CASSEIHGQGAISPLHF.

The CDR3 coding sequence is TGTGCCAGCAGTTTAGGACAGGGGGCTGAAGCTTTCTTT. Translating it yields CASSLGQGAEAFF. The gene calls are TRBV27 and TRBJ1-1, with TRBD1 matching over 10 bases. With 2 bases clipped from V and 6 bases from J, the junction kept 0 bases outside the gene matches. The CDR3 consists of 13 residues. Germline CDR1 reads MNHEY; CDR2 reads SMNVEV (reference sequence).

The rearrangement links TRBV4-3 to TRBJ2-4; 7 nucleotides align to TRBD2. Germline-derived CDR1 and CDR2 are LGHNA and YSLEER. V was clipped by 2 bases and J by 0 bases; unmatched bases: 10. This CDR3 has 18 amino acids. The CDR3 nucleotides are TGCGCCAGCAGCCAATCAGGGAGGGCGGGATTAGCCAAAAACATTCAGTACTTC. Its protein is CASSQSGRAGLAKNIQYF.

CDR3 region: CASSRDRASSTDTQYF. In DNA, the CDR3 is TGTGCCAGCAGTCGGGACAGGGCCTCTAGCACAGATACGCAGTATTTT. The chain joins TRBV5-4 to TRBJ2-3, with 9 bases that match TRBD1. The germline V gene encodes CDR1 SGHNT and CDR2 YYREEE (reference sequence). This CDR3 has 16 residues. J lost 0 bases, V lost 5 bases, and 7 bases had no gene match.